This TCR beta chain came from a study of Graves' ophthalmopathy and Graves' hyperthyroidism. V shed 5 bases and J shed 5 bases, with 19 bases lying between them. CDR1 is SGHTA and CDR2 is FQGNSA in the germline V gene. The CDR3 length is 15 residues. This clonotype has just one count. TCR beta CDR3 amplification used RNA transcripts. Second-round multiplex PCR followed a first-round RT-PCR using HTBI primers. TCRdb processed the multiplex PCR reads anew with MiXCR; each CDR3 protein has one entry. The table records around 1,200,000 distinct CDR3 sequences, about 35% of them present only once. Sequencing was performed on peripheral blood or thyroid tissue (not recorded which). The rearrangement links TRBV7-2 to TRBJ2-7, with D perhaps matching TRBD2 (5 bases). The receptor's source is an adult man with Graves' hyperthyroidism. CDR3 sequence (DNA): TGTGCCAGCAGCCTGAGGGCTCAGGAGAGCCACGAGCAGTACTTC. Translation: CASSLRAQESHEQYF. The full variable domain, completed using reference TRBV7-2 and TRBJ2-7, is GAGVSQSPSNKVTEKGKDVELRCDPISGHTALYWYRQSLGQGLEFLIYFQGNSAPDKSGLPSDRFSAERTGGSVSTLTIQRTQQEDSAVYLCASSLRAQESHEQYFGPGTRLTVT.